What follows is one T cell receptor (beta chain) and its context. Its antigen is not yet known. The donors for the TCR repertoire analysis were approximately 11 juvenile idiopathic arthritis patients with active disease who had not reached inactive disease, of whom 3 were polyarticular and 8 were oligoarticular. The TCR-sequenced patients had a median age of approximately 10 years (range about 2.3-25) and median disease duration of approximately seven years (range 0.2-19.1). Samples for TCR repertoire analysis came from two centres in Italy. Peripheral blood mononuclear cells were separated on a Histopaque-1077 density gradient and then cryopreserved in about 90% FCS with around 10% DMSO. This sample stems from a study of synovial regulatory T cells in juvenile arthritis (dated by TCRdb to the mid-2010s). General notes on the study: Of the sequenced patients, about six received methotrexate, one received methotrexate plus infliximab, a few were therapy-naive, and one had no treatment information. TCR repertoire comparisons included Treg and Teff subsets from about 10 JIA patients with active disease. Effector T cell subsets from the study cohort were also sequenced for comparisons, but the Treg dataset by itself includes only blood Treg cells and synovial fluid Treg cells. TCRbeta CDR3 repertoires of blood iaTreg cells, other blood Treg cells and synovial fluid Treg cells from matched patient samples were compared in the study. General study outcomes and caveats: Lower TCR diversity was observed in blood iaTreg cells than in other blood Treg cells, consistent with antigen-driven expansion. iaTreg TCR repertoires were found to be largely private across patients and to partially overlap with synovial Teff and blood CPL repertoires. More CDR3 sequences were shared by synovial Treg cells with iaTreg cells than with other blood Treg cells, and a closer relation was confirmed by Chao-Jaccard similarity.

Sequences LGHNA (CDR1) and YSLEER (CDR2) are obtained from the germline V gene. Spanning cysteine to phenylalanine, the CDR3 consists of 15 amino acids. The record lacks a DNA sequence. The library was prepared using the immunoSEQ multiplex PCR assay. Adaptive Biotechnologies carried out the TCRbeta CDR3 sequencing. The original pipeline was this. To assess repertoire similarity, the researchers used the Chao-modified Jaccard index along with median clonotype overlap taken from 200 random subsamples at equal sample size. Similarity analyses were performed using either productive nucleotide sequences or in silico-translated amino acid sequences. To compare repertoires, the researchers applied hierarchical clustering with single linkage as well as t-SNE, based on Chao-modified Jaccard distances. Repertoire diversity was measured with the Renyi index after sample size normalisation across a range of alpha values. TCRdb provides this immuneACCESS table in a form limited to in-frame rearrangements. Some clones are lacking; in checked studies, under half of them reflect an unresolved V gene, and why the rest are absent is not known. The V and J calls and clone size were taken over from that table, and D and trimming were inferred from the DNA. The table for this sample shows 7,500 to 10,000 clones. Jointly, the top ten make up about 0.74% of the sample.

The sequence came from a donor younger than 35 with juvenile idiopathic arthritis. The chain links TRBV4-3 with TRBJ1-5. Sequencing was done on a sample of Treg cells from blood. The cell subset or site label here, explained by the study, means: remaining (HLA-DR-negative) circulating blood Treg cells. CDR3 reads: CASSQEGGSNQPQHF.